This T cell receptor (beta chain) was identified in a study of HIV-infected patients and healthy controls. Whole blood was used without fractionation, so all unsorted peripheral T cells were included. Alpha and beta constant-region primers primed reverse transcription of 400 to 500 ng RNA. Each of the alpha and beta chains got its own library through chain-specific third strand synthesis with indices. TCRdb used MiXCR to reprocess the 5' RACE reads, holding one entry per CDR3 protein. The data contain roughly 9,700 distinct CDR3 sequences, less than 10% of them singletons. Trimming took off 4 bases at V and 1 base at J, with 17 bases between the two ends. The CDR3 totals 16 residues. The V gene's germline CDR1 is SGHRS and CDR2 YFSETQ. By share, this clonotype ranks as medium-sized. Its antigen remains unidentified. General study findings and limits: Healthy control repertoires had roughly threefold more distinct CDR3s than untreated HIV+ repertoires, and higher Shannon diversity. During therapy, HIV-associated CDR3s fell significantly in frequency, while CMV-associated CDR3s did not change significantly.

The receptor's source is an adult in good health. The sample was blood. The chain is built from TRBV5-1 and TRBJ1-1, with a weak D call TRBD1 (5 bases). The CDR3 loop is CASSPGGTNGNTEAFF. The CDR3 region has the DNA TGCGCCAGCAGCCCCGGGGGTACAAACGGGAACACTGAAGCTTTCTTT.